These 16 T cell receptor beta chains were sequenced from one sample in a study of CD8+ T cells in alopecia areata. The sample's treatment: oral pan-JAK inhibitor, 5-10 mg twice daily. As the sequencing template, cDNA was produced by extracting RNA and reverse transcribing it. The repertoire was sequenced with immunoSEQ multiplex PCR; TCRdb's copy has only in-frame clones and lacks some. Counted here are about 180,000 clones, approximately 49% occurring once; the ten biggest clones make up over 9%. The specimen comprised CD8+ T cells sorted from blood, sampled at approximately week 51, from a patient treated with tofacitinib. These receptors were taken from a human donor with alopecia areata.

This clone was counted a few times. The rearrangement links TRBV27 to TRBJ2-7; TRBD2 aligns across 7 bases. The V segment lost 6 bases and the J segment 1 base; nucleotides outside the gene matches: 3. The CDR3 totals 13 residues. CDR1 is MNHEY and CDR2 is SMNVEV in the germline V gene (reference sequence). CDR3 DNA sequence: TGTGCCAGCAGATGGGGGGGATCCTACGAGCAGTACTTC. Residues: CASRWGGSYEQYF.

The chain has TRBV30 and TRBJ1-6; unclear D gene. Germline V lookup: CDR1 GTSNPN, CDR2 SVGIG (reference sequence). CDR3 length: 13 residues. V dropped 5 bases and J dropped 3 bases, with 8 bases sitting between them. CDR3 residues: CAWDDFYNSPLHF. DNA for the CDR3: TGTGCCTGGGACGATTTCTATAATTCACCCCTCCACTTT. Complete variable domain (other parts from reference TRBV30 and TRBJ1-6): SQTIHQWPATLVQPVGSPLSLECTVEGTSNPNLYWYRQAAGRGLQLLFYSVGIGQISSEVPQNLSASRPQDRQFILSSKKLLLSDSGFYLCAWDDFYNSPLHFGNGTRLTVT.

The chain uses TRBV5-1 and TRBJ2-7; no clear D. Trimming cost V 0 bases and J 0 bases, with 4 bases left between them. The germline V gene has CDR1 SGHRS and CDR2 YFSETQ. This CDR3 has 13 amino acids. The CDR3 DNA follows: TGCGCCAGCAGCTTGGTACGCTCCTACGAGCAGTACTTC. It translates to CASSLVRSYEQYF.

This clone occurred a few times. The chain recombines TRBV19 with TRBJ2-6; 9 nucleotides match TRBD1. J was trimmed by 4 bases and V by 11 bases; bases with no gene match: 9. Germline-derived CDR1 and CDR2 are LNHDA and SQIVND (reference sequence). The CDR3 has 15 amino acids. The CDR3 coding sequence is TGTGCCGCATCTCGGGACAGGGAAGGGGCCAACGTCCTGACTTTC. Its translation is CAASRDREGANVLTF.

The V and J genes are TRBV13 and TRBJ2-3; 8 nucleotides line up with TRBD2. V gave up 3 bases and J gave up 6 bases; unmatched junction bases: 5. Germline V gives CDR1 PRHDT, CDR2 FYEKMQ (reference sequence). This CDR3 comprises 14 residues. CDR3 sequence: CASSLGTRGDTQYF. DNA for the CDR3: TGTGCCAGCAGCTTGGGGACTAGGGGCGATACGCAGTATTTT.

The chain combines TRBV27 with TRBJ1-1; D gene ambiguous. V lost 6 bases, J lost 6 bases, and 11 bases lay in between. Germline-derived CDR1 and CDR2 are MNHEY and SMNVEV (reference sequence). The CDR3 contains 12 residues. The CDR3 loop reads CASRGPSPEAFF. DNA of the CDR3: TGTGCCAGCAGAGGACCGTCCCCTGAAGCTTTCTTT.

V and J are TRBV4-1 and TRBJ1-1, with 9 bases aligning to TRBD1. Germline assignment: CDR1 MGHRA and CDR2 YSYEKL. This CDR3 is built from 14 residues. The V gene end was trimmed by 3 bases and the J gene end by 3 bases; junction bases not matched to a gene: 2. The DNA of the CDR3 is TGCGCCAGCAGCCACCGGACAGGGGACACTGAAGCTTTCTTT. Protein sequence: CASSHRTGDTEAFF.

The rearrangement links TRBV30 to TRBJ1-5; D remains ambiguous. The germline CDR1 and CDR2 sequences are GTSNPN and SVGIG (reference sequence). V was pared by 0 bases and J by 6 bases, with 12 bases between. The length of the CDR3 is 14 residues. The CDR3 spells CAWSVVGLAQPQHF. The CDR3 coding sequence is TGTGCCTGGAGTGTAGTAGGGTTAGCTCAGCCCCAGCATTTT.

In its sample, this clone was seen a few times. The J gene is TRBJ1-6, the V gene TRBV7-9; no clear D. Germline assignment: CDR1 SEHNR and CDR2 FQNEAQ (reference sequence). This CDR3 region has 14 residues. V was trimmed by 0 bases and J by 7 bases, leaving 7 bases between them. CDR3 sequence: CASSLAGQNSPLHF. CDR3 sequence (DNA): TGTGCCAGCAGCTTAGCTGGGCAAAATTCACCCCTCCACTTT.

The genes are TRBV5-6 and TRBJ1-2; D not certain. This CDR3 contains 13 residues. CDR1 and CDR2 (germline): SGHDT, YYEEEE. The V gene lost 1 base and the J gene lost 4 bases, with 8 bases spanning the gap. The CDR3 reads CASSLPLGYGYTF. DNA of the CDR3: TGTGCCAGCAGCTTGCCGTTAGGCTATGGCTACACCTTC. Full variable domain (missing parts from reference TRBV5-6 and TRBJ1-2): DAGVTQSPTHLIKTRGQQVTLRCSPKSGHDTVSWYQQALGQGPQFIFQYYEEEERQRGNFPDRFSGHQFPNYSSELNVNALLLGDSALYLCASSLPLGYGYTFGSGTRLTVV.

This clone was seen a handful of times. The chain couples TRBV7-9 to TRBJ2-7, with D perhaps matching TRBD1 (6 bases). The CDR3 contains 14 residues. Germline V gene sequence: CDR1 SEHNR, CDR2 FQNEAQ (reference sequence). The V gene lost 7 bases and the J gene lost 2 bases, with 15 bases spanning the gap. The CDR3 reads CASTPPGQTYEQYF. Written as DNA, the CDR3 is TGTGCCAGCACCCCTCCCGGACAGACCTACGAGCAGTACTTC.

This sequence joins TRBV20-1 and TRBJ1-1; D is uncertain. The CDR3 covers 11 residues. Germline V gene data show CDR1 as DFQATT and CDR2 as SNEGSKA (reference sequence). Trimming cost V 1 base and J 8 bases, with 8 bases left between them. The CDR3 coding sequence is TGCAGTGCTAGAGGGTGGGCGGAAGCTTTCTTT. Translated: CSARGWAEAFF.

J is TRBJ1-5 and V is TRBV7-2, with D possibly TRBD1 on 6 matching bases. CDR1 is SGHTA and CDR2 is FQGNSA in the germline V gene. Deletions cut 1 base from V and 3 bases from J, with 13 bases between. This CDR3 is built from 16 residues. CDR3 sequence reads: CASSLDLRGNNQPQHF. As DNA, the CDR3 is TGTGCCAGCAGCTTAGACCTCAGGGGTAACAATCAGCCCCAGCATTTT.

This clone was detected once. The chain couples TRBV13 to TRBJ1-1; the D gene is possibly TRBD1 (6 bases). The germline V gene encodes CDR1 PRHDT and CDR2 FYEKMQ (reference sequence). The germline V and J ends were trimmed by 5 bases and 0 bases, with 13 bases remaining between them. There are 15 residues in the CDR3. The CDR3 nucleotides are TGTGCCAGCAGCCTTCGGGGGACAATGAACACTGAAGCTTTCTTT. As protein: CASSLRGTMNTEAFF.

The gene calls are TRBV13 and TRBJ2-1; D might be TRBD2 (5 bases). This CDR3 is 14 amino acids long. With 6 bases removed from V and 5 bases from J, the gap between germline ends came to 14 bases. Germline loops: CDR1 PRHDT, CDR2 FYEKMQ (reference sequence). In DNA form, the CDR3 reads TGTGCCAGCAGTGTGGACTTCGGGAACAATGAGCAGTTCTTC. Translating it yields CASSVDFGNNEQFF.

This chain links TRBV7-9 with TRBJ2-1; unclear D gene. The CDR3 has 16 residues. The germline V gene has CDR1 SEHNR and CDR2 FQNEAQ (reference sequence). V dropped 6 bases and J dropped 0 bases, with 15 bases sitting between them. CDR3 bases: TGTGCCAGCAGTACAACTGGATCCATCTCCTACAATGAGCAGTTCTTC. It translates to CASSTTGSISYNEQFF.